These T cell receptor beta chains were read from a single sample in a study of cytomegalovirus exposure and HLA in healthy donors. This table comes from immunoSEQ multiplex PCR, and its TCRdb copy is limited to in-frame clones, with some not included. The sample includes 160,000 or so clones, 82% of them seen just once. The material sequenced was PBMCs. These receptors were taken from a middle-aged man in good health and CMV-seropositive. CDR3s include the opening cysteine and the closing phenylalanine or tryptophan. The D gene is left open where the match is weak.

D gene: -
V gene: TRBV9
CDR3 protein: CASSVAGSGQPQHF

D gene: TRBD1
V gene: TRBV7-2
CDR3 protein: CASSQRQGAHTEAFF

D gene: -
V gene: TRBV7-9
CDR3 protein: CASSSSGLGANVLTF

D gene: TRBD2
V gene: TRBV7-3
CDR3 protein: CASSSGLAADTQYF

D gene: TRBD2
V gene: TRBV9
CDR3 protein: CASSLLAGGQSEQYF

D gene: TRBD2
V gene: TRBV28
CDR3 protein: CASMPGLAGYEQYF

D gene: TRBD1
V gene: TRBV15
CDR3 protein: CATSRRQGPSGNTIYF

D gene: TRBD2
V gene: TRBV30
CDR3 protein: CAWERGLTDTQYF

D gene: -
V gene: TRBV21-1
CDR3 protein: CASSKVDGERASYEQYF

D gene: TRBD1
V gene: TRBV10-3
CDR3 protein: CAISESGQENQPQHF

D gene: -
V gene: TRBV5-8
CDR3 protein: CASSPLFEQYF

D gene: TRBD2
V gene: TRBV4-3
CDR3 protein: CASSQERLAAEQFF

D gene: TRBD2
V gene: TRBV11-2
CDR3 protein: CASSLTISGGVYEQYF

D gene: -
V gene: TRBV29-1
CDR3 protein: CSVSENSPRYEQFF

D gene: TRBD1
V gene: TRBV25-1
CDR3 protein: CASRTPGQSNEQFF

D gene: -
V gene: TRBV10-3
CDR3 protein: CAIRPEAGEQYF

D gene: TRBD2
V gene: TRBV2
CDR3 protein: CASSEGVAGSDEQFF

D gene: TRBD1
V gene: TRBV29-1
CDR3 protein: CSPGGAPNEQFF